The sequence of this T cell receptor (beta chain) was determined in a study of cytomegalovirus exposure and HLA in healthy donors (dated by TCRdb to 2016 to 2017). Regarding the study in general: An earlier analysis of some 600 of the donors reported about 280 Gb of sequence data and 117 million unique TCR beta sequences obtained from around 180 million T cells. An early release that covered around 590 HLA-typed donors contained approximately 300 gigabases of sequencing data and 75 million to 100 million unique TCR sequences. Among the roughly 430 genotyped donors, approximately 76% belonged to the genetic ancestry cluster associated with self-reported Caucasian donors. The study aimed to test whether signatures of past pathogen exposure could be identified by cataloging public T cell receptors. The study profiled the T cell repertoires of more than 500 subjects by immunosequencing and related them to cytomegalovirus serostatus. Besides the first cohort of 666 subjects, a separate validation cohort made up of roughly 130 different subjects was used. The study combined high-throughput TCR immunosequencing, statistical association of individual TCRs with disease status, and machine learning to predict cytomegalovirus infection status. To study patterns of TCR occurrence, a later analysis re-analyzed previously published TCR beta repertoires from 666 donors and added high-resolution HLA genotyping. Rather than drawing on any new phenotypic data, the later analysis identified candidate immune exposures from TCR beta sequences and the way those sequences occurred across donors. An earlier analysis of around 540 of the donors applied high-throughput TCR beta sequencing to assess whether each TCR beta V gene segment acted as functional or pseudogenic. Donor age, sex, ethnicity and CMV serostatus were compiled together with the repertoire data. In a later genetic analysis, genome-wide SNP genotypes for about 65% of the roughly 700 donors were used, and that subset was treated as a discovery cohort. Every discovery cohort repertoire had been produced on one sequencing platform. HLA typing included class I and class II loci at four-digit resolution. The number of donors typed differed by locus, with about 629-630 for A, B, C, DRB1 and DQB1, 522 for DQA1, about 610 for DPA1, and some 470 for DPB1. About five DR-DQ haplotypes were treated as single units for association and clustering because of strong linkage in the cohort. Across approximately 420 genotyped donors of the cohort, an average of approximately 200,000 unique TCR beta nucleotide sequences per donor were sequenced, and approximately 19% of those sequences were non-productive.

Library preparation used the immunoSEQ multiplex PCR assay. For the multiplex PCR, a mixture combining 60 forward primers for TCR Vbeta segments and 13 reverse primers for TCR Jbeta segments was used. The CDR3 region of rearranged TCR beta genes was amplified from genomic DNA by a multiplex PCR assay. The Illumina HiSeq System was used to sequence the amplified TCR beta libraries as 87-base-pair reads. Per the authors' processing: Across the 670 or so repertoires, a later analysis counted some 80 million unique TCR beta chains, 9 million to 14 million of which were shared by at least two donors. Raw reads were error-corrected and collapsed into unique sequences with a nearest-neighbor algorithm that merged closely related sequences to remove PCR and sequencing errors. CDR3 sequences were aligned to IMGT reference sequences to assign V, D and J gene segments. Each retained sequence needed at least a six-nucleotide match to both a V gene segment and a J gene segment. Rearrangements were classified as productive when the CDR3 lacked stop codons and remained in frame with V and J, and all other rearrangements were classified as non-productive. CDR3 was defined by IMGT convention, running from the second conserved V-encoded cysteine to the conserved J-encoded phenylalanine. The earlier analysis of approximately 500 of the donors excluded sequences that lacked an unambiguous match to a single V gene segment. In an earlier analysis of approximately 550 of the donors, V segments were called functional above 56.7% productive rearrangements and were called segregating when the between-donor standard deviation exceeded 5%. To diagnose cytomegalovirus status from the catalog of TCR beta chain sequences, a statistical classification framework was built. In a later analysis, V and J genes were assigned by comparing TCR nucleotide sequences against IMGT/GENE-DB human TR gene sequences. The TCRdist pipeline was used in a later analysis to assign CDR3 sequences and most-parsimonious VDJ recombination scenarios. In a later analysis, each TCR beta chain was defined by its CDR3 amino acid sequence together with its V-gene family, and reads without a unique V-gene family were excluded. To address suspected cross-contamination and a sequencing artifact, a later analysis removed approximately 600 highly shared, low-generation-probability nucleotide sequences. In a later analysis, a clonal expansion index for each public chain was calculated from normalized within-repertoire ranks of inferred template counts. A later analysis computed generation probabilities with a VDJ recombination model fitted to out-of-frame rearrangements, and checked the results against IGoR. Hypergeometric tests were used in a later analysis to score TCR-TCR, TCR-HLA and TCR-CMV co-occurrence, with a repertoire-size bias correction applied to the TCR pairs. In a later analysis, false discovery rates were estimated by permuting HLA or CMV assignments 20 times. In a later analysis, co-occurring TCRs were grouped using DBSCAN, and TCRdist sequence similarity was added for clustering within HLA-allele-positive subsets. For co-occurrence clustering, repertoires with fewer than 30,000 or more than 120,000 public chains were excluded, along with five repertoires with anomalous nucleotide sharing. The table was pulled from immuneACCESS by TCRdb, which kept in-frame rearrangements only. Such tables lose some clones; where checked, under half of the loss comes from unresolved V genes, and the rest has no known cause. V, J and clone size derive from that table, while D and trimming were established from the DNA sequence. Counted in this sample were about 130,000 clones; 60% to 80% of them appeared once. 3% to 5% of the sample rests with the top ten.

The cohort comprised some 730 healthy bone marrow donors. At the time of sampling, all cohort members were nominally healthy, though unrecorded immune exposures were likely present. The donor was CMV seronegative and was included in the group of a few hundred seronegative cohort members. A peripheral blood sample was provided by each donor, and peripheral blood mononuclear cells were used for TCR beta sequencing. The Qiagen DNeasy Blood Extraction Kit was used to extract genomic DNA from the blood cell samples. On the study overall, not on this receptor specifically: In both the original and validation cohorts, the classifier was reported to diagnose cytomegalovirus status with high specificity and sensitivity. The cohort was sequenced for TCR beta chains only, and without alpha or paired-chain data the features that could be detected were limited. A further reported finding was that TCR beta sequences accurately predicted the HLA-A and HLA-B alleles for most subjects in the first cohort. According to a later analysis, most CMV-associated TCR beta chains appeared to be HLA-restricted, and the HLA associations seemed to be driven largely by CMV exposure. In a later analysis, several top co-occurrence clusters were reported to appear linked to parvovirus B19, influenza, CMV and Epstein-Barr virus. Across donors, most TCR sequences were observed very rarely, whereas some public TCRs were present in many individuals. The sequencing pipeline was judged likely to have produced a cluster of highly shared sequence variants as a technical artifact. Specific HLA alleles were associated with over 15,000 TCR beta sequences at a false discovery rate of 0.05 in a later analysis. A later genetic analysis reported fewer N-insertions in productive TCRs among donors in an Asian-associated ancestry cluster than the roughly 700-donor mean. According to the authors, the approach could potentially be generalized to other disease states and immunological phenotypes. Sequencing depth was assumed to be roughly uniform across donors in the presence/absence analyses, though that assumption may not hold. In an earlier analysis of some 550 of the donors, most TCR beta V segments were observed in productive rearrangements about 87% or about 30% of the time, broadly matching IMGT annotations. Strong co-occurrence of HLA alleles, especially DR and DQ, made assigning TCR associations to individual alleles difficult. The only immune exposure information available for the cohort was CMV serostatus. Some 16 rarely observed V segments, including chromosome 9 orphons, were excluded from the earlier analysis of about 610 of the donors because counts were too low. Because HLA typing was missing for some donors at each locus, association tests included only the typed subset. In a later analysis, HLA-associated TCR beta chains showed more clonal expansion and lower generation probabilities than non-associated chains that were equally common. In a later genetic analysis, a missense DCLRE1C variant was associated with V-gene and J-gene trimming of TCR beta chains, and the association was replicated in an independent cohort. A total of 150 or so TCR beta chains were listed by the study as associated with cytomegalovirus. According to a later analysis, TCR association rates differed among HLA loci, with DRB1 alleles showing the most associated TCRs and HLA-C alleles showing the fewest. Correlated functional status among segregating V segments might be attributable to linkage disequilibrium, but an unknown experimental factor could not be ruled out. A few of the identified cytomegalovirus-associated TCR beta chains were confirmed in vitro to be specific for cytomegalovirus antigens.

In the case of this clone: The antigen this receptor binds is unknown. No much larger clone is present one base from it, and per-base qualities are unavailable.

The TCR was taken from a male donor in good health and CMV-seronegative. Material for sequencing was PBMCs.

The CDR3 has the sequence CASSQEMGTARTDTQYF. The nucleotide sequence reads TGCGCCAGCAGCCAAGAGATGGGGACAGCCCGCACAGATACGCAGTATTTT. The chain is encoded by TRBV4-3 joined to TRBJ2-3; 7 nucleotides in the junction match TRBD1. The germline V gene specifies LGHNA as CDR1 and YSLEER as CDR2. The CDR3 measures 17 amino acids from cysteine to phenylalanine. Just CDR3 DNA is preserved here, 51 bases in frame from base 1. V and J are trimmed by 0 bases and 1 base, and the gene matches miss 7 bases of the junction.